The 26 T cell receptor beta chains below all came from one sample that was sequenced in a study of CD8+ T cells in alopecia areata. Extraction of RNA preceded its reverse transcription into cDNA, which served as the sequencing template. Only in-frame clones appear in the TCRdb table, and some are missing; sequencing was by immunoSEQ multiplex PCR. Recorded here are around 100,000 clones, none singletons. The sample consisted of lesional skin. Receptor source: a C3H/HeJ mouse with alopecia areata. As its MHC haplotype, the strain has H2-k.

This clone was observed a handful of times. The protein listed by TCRdb differs at residue 12 from the translated DNA, so the DNA translation is shown. Genes here carry mouse names. Read data end 3 residues before the CDR3 end; the end is taken from the germline J gene. The chain uses TRBV1 and TRBJ1-6, with 7 positions matching TRBD1. TRBJ1-6 is placed among ORFs of uncertain function. The CDR3 spans 15 residues. The V gene end was trimmed by 2 bases and the J gene end by 7 bases; junction bases not matched to a gene: 5. Germline CDR1 reads NSQYPW; CDR2 reads LRSPGD (reference sequence). Here the CDR3 reads CTCSARDRTNSPLYF. The sequenced part of the CDR3 DNA is TGCACCTGCAGTGCAAGGGACAGAACAAATTCGCCC.

In this sample, this clone turned up a few times. Genes and germline come from the mouse. The DNA ends 4 residues before the CDR3 does, and the rest of the CDR3 is filled in from the germline J gene. This chain uses TRBV13-3 with TRBJ1-2, with D possibly matching TRBD1 (5 bases). V lost 5 bases and J 1 base, leaving 12 bases between the germline ends. The CDR3 runs 14 residues. Germline CDR1 reads NNHDY; CDR2 reads SYVADS. The CDR3 sequence is CASRPWTKNSDYTF. The DNA read from the CDR3 is TGTGCCAGCAGACCTTGGACAAAAAACTCC.

In the case of this clone: Being one base from a much bigger clone, this may be a read error. Any gene name here is a mouse gene name. The CDR3 is CASTRDRSAETLYF. The sequenced part of the CDR3 DNA is TGTGCCAGCACCAGGGACAGGAGTGCAGAA. V usage is TRBV19 and J usage is TRBJ2-3; 8 nucleotides line up with TRBD1. The read ends 4 residues before the CDR3 terminus; that terminus is restored from the germline J gene. Germline CDR1 reads FNHDT; CDR2 reads SITEND (reference sequence). V lost 6 bases, J lost 0 bases, and 3 bases stayed unmatched. There are 14 residues in the CDR3.

Of note for this clone: Mouse gene names apply. The DNA read from the CDR3 is TGTGCCAGCAGTGATGCAGGGAGGGGATAT. Encoded protein: CASSDAGRGY. The complete CDR3 sequence is CASSDAGRGYEQYF. The chain employs TRBV13-3 and TRBJ2-7, with D tentatively TRBD1 (5 bases). With the read ending 4 residues before the CDR3 end, the germline J gene is used to fill in that end. CDR3 size: 14 residues. CDR1 and CDR2 from the germline V gene are NNHDY and SYVADS.

This clone occurred many times. TCRdb's protein and the DNA translation differ at residue 12; the protein here comes from the DNA. Here the gene names and germline are mouse. Read data end 3 residues before the CDR3 end; the end is taken from the germline J gene. The genes are TRBV13-3 and TRBJ1-6; 7 nucleotides agree with TRBD1. TRBJ1-6 is treated as an ORF (open reading frame) with a function not yet certain. CDR1 NNHDY and CDR2 SYVADS come from the germline V gene. V was pared by 0 bases and J by 7 bases, with 4 bases of the junction left unmatched. CDR3 length: 15 amino acids. The CDR3 bases that were read are TGTGCCAGCAGTGATGCGGGACAGCCAAATTCGCCC. Protein product: CASSDAGQPNSP. The whole CDR3 protein reads CASSDAGQPNSPLYF.

This clone was seen many times. Genes here carry mouse names. The CDR3 end lies 4 residues beyond the end of the read and is filled in from the germline J gene. V and J are TRBV13-3 and TRBJ1-4; 7 positions match TRBD1. J lost 3 bases, V lost 1 base, and 3 bases had no gene match. Germline CDR1 and CDR2: NNHDY and SYVADS. The CDR3 sequence is 15 residues long. CDR3 bases read: TGTGCCAGCAGTGATTCGGACAGGCCCAACGAA. This sequence encodes CASSDSDRPNE. The entire CDR3 protein is CASSDSDRPNERLFF.

In its sample, this clone was seen a few times. Mouse germline and gene names are used. The read ends 4 residues shy of where the CDR3 ends; the end is completed using the germline J gene. The chain recombines TRBV1 with TRBJ1-4, with 9 bases aligning to TRBD1. V was clipped by 0 bases and J by 3 bases; unmatched bases: 2. The germline CDR1 and CDR2 sequences are NSQYPW and LRSPGD (reference sequence). This CDR3 has 16 amino acids. The CDR3 bases that were read are TGCACCTGCAGTGCAGAGGGACAGGGCACCAACGAA. Encoded protein: CTCSAEGQGTNE. The entire CDR3 protein is CTCSAEGQGTNERLFF.

Only a few counts were recorded for this clone. Mouse names are used for the genes. The read finishes 4 residues shy of the CDR3 end, and the germline J gene is used to complete it. V usage is TRBV1 and J usage is TRBJ2-3; 8 bases are a match to TRBD2. Losses at the gene ends were 1 base for V and 3 bases for J; bases not matched to a gene: 9. Germline CDR1 is NSQYPW and CDR2 is LRSPGD (reference sequence). The CDR3 is 17 residues long. The CDR3 spells CTCSAGEGGARAETLYF. The covered CDR3 bases are TGCACCTGCAGTGCAGGGGAGGGGGGGGCGCGAGCAGAA.

Only a few counts were recorded for this clone. Gene and germline names: mouse. The read gets to within 4 residues of the CDR3 end, and the germline J gene fills in the rest. The chain employs TRBV13-3 and TRBJ2-7; D is ambiguous. Germline-derived CDR1 and CDR2 are NNHDY and SYVADS. This CDR3 has 13 amino acids. The CDR3 loop reads CASSDVHKYEQYF. Incomplete CDR3 DNA: TGTGCCAGCAGTGATGTTCATAAATAT.

This clone was detected a few times. Any gene name here is a mouse gene name. CDR3 bases read: TGTGCTAGCAGTAGAGTTGACAGGGAGGGAGCT. It translates to CASSRVDREGA. The entire CDR3 reads CASSRVDREGAEQFF. The genes are TRBV17 and TRBJ2-1; 7 nucleotides match TRBD1. The sequence runs out 4 residues before the end of the CDR3; the remainder is reconstructed from the germline J gene. Germline V gene lookup returns CDR1 MNHDT and CDR2 YYDKIL. The CDR3 has 15 residues. The full variable domain, in which reference TRBV17 and TRBJ2-1 provide the parts outside the CDR3, is DTTVKQNPRYKLARVGKPVNLICSQTMNHDTMYWYQKKPNQAPKLLLFYYDKILNREADTFEKFQSSRPNNSFCSLYIGSAGLEYSAMYLCASSRVDREGAEQFFGPGTRLTVL.

This clone was detected only a few times. The listed genes are named as in mouse. The CDR3 end falls 4 residues outside the read, so it is completed with the germline J gene. The chain carries TRBV19 and TRBJ2-4, with 9 bases fitting TRBD1. The junction had 4 bases not matched to a gene; V was cut back by 4 bases and J by 1 base. The CDR3 is made up of 15 amino acids. Germline CDR1 and CDR2: FNHDT and SITEND (reference sequence). The chain's CDR3 is CASSYTGGGQNTLYF. CDR3 DNA, as far as it was read: TGTGCCAGCAGTTATACAGGGGGCGGTCAAAAC.

The table lists this clone with a few counts. The protein listed by TCRdb differs at residue 13 from the translated DNA, so the DNA translation is shown. Mouse gene names and germline throughout. The CDR3 end falls 3 residues outside the read, so it is completed with the germline J gene. The J gene is TRBJ1-3, the V gene TRBV1; 11 bases line up with TRBD1. The length of the CDR3 is 16 residues. Germline V gene sequence: CDR1 NSQYPW, CDR2 LRSPGD (reference sequence). V gave up 3 bases and J gave up 4 bases; unmatched junction bases: 5. This chain's CDR3 is CTCSAPDRGQGNTLYF. The sequenced CDR3 bases are TGCACCTGCAGTGCCCCGGACAGGGGGCAAGGAAATACG.

With regard to this clone: Each gene name is a mouse one. The read gets to within 4 residues of the CDR3 end, and the germline J gene fills in the rest. The chain joins TRBV5 to TRBJ2-3; no firm D call. Germline-derived CDR1 and CDR2 are LGHNA and YNLKQL (reference sequence). Trimming cost V 3 bases and J 1 base, with 5 bases left between them. The CDR3 has 13 residues. This CDR3 is CASSQDRAETLYF. CDR3 bases read: TGTGCCAGCAGCCAGGATCGTGCAGAA.

A note on this clone: This may come from a read error, since a much larger clone is one base off. Here the gene names and germline are mouse. The read ends 4 residues shy of where the CDR3 ends; the end is completed using the germline J gene. The chain combines TRBV19 with TRBJ2-1; 11 nucleotides agree with TRBD1. V lost 4 bases to trimming and J lost 3 bases; unmatched junction nucleotides: 3. The CDR3 contains 15 residues. Looked up from germline, CDR1 is FNHDT and CDR2 is SITEND (reference sequence). The CDR3 protein is CASSDGTGGYAEQFF. The DNA read from the CDR3 is TGTGCCAGCAGTGACGGGACAGGGGGCTATGCT.

As concerns this clone: The protein given in TCRdb and the translation of the DNA differ at residue 13, and the sequence presented here derives from the DNA. Any gene name here is a mouse gene name. The CDR3 spells CASSIGWGHTGNTLYF. The sequenced CDR3 bases are TGTGCCAGCAGTATAGGGTGGGGACATACTGGAAATACG. The chain has TRBV19 and TRBJ1-3; tentative D call: TRBD1 (6 bases). The sequence runs out 3 residues before the end of the CDR3; the remainder is reconstructed from the germline J gene. The CDR3 contains 16 residues. From germline, CDR1 is FNHDT and CDR2 SITEND (reference sequence). The ends were cut back, 0 bases at V and 2 bases at J, with 12 bases in the middle.

This clone was seen more than once but under ten times. Gene names refer to mouse genes. The sequenced fragment ends 4 residues before the CDR3 boundary, so the rest is inferred from the germline J gene. The V call is TRBV19, the J call TRBJ2-1; D is perhaps TRBD2 (7 bases). This CDR3 spans 16 amino acids. Between the trimmed V and J ends, which lost 2 bases and 2 bases, there was a span of 14 bases. Germline V gives CDR1 FNHDT, CDR2 SITEND (reference sequence). CDR3 in amino acids: CASSIVGGGDYAEQFF. CDR3 DNA (partial): TGTGCCAGCAGTATTGTGGGGGGCGGGGACTATGCT.

To note about this clone: Each gene name is a mouse one. The CDR3 end falls 4 residues outside the read, so it is completed with the germline J gene. The V call is TRBV1, the J call TRBJ2-2, with 9 bases that match TRBD1. V lost 2 bases, J lost 0 bases, and 4 bases stayed unmatched. CDR1 is NSQYPW, CDR2 LRSPGD, per germline (reference sequence). The CDR3 spans 17 residues. The CDR3 DNA, read in part, is TGCACCTGCAGTGCAACAACAGGGGGCGCAAACACCGGG. It yields the protein CTCSATTGGANTG. The entire CDR3 sequence reads CTCSATTGGANTGQLYF.

Only a few counts were recorded for this clone. Any gene name here is a mouse gene name. The read is 4 residues too short to cover the CDR3 end, so that end is filled in from the germline J gene. V and J are TRBV13-2 and TRBJ2-7; 7 bases line up with TRBD2. After removal of 2 bases from V and 0 bases from J, the junction contained 5 bases not matched to a gene. CDR1 and CDR2 from the germline V gene are NNHNN and SYGAGS (reference sequence). This CDR3 spans 15 amino acids. This CDR3 is CASGEPLGVSYEQYF. The CDR3 DNA, read in part, is TGTGCCAGCGGTGAGCCCCTGGGGGTCTCCTAT.

In the case of this clone: Germline and genes: mouse. Read sequence stops 4 residues before the CDR3 end, and the germline J gene provides the missing end. V usage is TRBV19 and J usage is TRBJ2-7; TRBD1 is a possible D gene (6 bases). This CDR3 has 13 residues. Deletions cut 6 bases from V and 2 bases from J, with 12 bases between. Per the germline V gene, CDR1 is FNHDT and CDR2 is SITEND (reference sequence). The CDR3: CASTAGQPYEQYF. The part of the CDR3 DNA that was read is TGTGCCAGCACCGCGGGACAACCCTAT.

With respect to this clone: The genes are named according to mouse. The read finishes 4 residues shy of the CDR3 end, and the germline J gene is used to complete it. The chain has TRBV13-3 and TRBJ2-5, with D perhaps TRBD1 (6 bases). Trimming shortened V by 2 bases and J by 3 bases, and 10 bases separated the two germline ends. The CDR3 contains 14 residues. CDR1 NNHDY and CDR2 SYVADS come from the germline V gene. The CDR3 sequence is CASSDGQGQDTQYF. CDR3 DNA (partial): TGTGCCAGCAGTGACGGCCAGGGGCAAGAC. The whole variable domain, filled in from reference TRBV13-3 and TRBJ2-5, reads EAAVTQSPRSKVAVTGGKVTLSCHQTNNHDYMYWYRQDTGHGLRLIHYSYVADSTEKGDIPDGYKASRPSQENFSLILELASLSQTAVYFCASSDGQGQDTQYFGPGTRLLVL.

This clone occurred a few times. The listed genes are named as in mouse. Sequencing ends 4 residues short of the CDR3 end; the germline J gene provides the rest. The chain couples TRBV13-3 to TRBJ2-4; 12 bases are shared with TRBD2. Germline V gene lookup returns CDR1 NNHDY and CDR2 SYVADS. The CDR3 is made up of 17 amino acids. The ends lost 2 bases at V and 1 base at J; junction bases unmatched: 5. The CDR3 bases that were read are TGTGCCAGCAGTGAAGACTGGGGGGGCGCGCGTCAAAAC. Its protein product is CASSEDWGGARQN. The entire CDR3 sequence reads CASSEDWGGARQNTLYF.

A few counts support this clone. The genes and germline here are from mouse. The read comes to an end 4 residues before the CDR3 does, leaving the germline J gene to fill in the end. The chain carries TRBV1 and TRBJ2-1; 12 bases line up with TRBD2. V lost 6 bases and J lost 3; bases outside the gene matches: 6. Germline assignment: CDR1 NSQYPW and CDR2 LRSPGD (reference sequence). This CDR3 is 16 amino acids long. The CDR3 here is CTCRRDWGAFYAEQFF. The CDR3 DNA, read in part, is TGCACCTGCAGGAGGGACTGGGGGGCTTTCTATGCT.

In regard to this clone: A far larger clone is off by one base, so a read error is likely. Genes and germline are mouse. The CDR3 end is not reached by the read, which stops 4 residues before it; the germline J gene fills it in. J is TRBJ2-1 and V is TRBV13-1, with 10 bases identical to TRBD1. The length of the CDR3 is 15 residues. The germline gives CDR1 NSHNY, CDR2 SYGAGN. With 0 bases clipped from V and 6 bases from J, the junction kept 3 bases outside the gene matches. The CDR3 sequence is CASSDAGTGAAEQFF. The DNA read from the CDR3 is TGTGCCAGCAGTGATGCAGGGACAGGGGCTGCT.

This clone was seen a handful of times. Gene names are mouse gene names. The CDR3 goes on 4 residues after the read ends, and that part is filled in from the germline J gene. The chain employs TRBV31 and TRBJ2-2; possibly TRBD1 for D (5 bases). The CDR3 is 15 amino acids. V gave up 0 bases and J gave up 2 bases, with 10 bases separating them. Germline V gene data show CDR1 as GKSSPN and CDR2 as SITVG. CDR3 in amino acids: CAWSLEEGNTGQLYF. The sequenced part of the CDR3 DNA is TGTGCCTGGAGTCTAGAGGAGGGGAACACCGGG.

This clone has just a few counts. There is a difference at residue 14 between the TCRdb protein and the DNA translation, so the protein given here was translated from the DNA. Gene names follow the mouse nomenclature. The read is 3 residues too short to cover the CDR3 end, so that end is filled in from the germline J gene. The chain recombines TRBV13-3 with TRBJ1-6, with 12 bases identical to TRBD1. TRBJ1-6 is an ORF; its function is uncertain. There are 17 residues in the CDR3. The germline gives CDR1 NNHDY, CDR2 SYVADS. V trimming: 5 bases; J trimming: 8 bases; junction bases outside the gene matches: 11. CDR3 region: CASRSLPGQGADSPLYF. Incomplete CDR3 DNA: TGTGCCAGCAGGTCCCTTCCGGGACAGGGGGCTGATTCGCCC.

Points on this clone: Mouse gene names apply. The read ends 4 residues shy of where the CDR3 ends; the end is completed using the germline J gene. The chain has TRBV31 and TRBJ1-2, with 7 positions matching TRBD1. V shed 0 bases and J 0 bases; nucleotides not matched to a gene: 4. The length of the CDR3 is 15 residues. From germline, CDR1 is GKSSPN and CDR2 SITVG. CDR3 bases read: TGTGCCTGGAGTCTAGACGGGACAGCAAACTCC. Protein product: CAWSLDGTANS. The CDR3 as a whole reads CAWSLDGTANSDYTF.